The 23 T cell receptor beta chains given below trace back to one sample, sequenced in a study of shared clonotypes between healthy human individuals. The table came from immunoSEQ multiplex PCR; TCRdb's copy has only in-frame clones and leaves some out. This sample has fewer than 1.4 million clones, with 75% to 85% found just once. Sequenced sample: memory CD4+ T cells from PBMCs. Subset defined: CD45RA-negative fraction. The receptors come from a man aged 18 to 30 in good health. Some clones in this sample may be carry-over from other donors' samples.

V and J are TRBV6-5 and TRBJ2-2; D possibly corresponds to TRBD1 (5 bases). Germline assignment: CDR1 MNHEY and CDR2 SVGAGI. The CDR3 sequence is 15 residues long. With 6 bases removed from V and 0 bases from J, the gap between germline ends came to 11 bases. CDR3 DNA: TGTGCCAGCAGCAGGGCTCACTCGAACACCGGGGAGCTGTTTTTT. Residues: CASSRAHSNTGELFF.

This sequence joins TRBV7-2 and TRBJ2-5, with D possibly matching TRBD2 (6 bases). Trimming shortened V by 5 bases and J by 5 bases, and 15 bases separated the two germline ends. CDR1 is SGHTA, CDR2 FQGNSA, per germline. The CDR3 is 14 residues long. The CDR3 reads CASSLHGGTETQYF. The CDR3 nucleotides read TGTGCCAGCAGCCTACACGGCGGGACCGAGACCCAGTACTTC.

Notes on this clone: One base separates it from a far larger clone, so it is likely a read error. Other nucleotide sequences in the sample specify the same CDR3. This chain connects TRBV28 to TRBJ1-1; D gene ambiguous. Trimming removed 4 bases at V and 1 base at J, with 7 bases between. Looked up from germline, CDR1 is MDHEN and CDR2 is SYDVKM. The CDR3 runs to 13 residues. CDR3 sequence: CASSSTGNTEAFF. CDR3 bases: TGTGCCAGCAGTTCGACTGGGAACACTGAAGCTTTCTTT.

CDR3 residues: CASSLMRGYGYTF. CDR3 coding DNA: TGCGCCAGCAGCTTAATGAGAGGATATGGCTACACCTTC. The chain couples TRBV5-1 to TRBJ1-2; no definite D call. The CDR3 runs to 13 residues. The germline CDR1 and CDR2 sequences are SGHRS and YFSETQ. The V gene lost 2 bases and the J gene lost 5 bases, with 10 bases spanning the gap.

About this clone itself: A read error may account for a junction end that differs from germline. The chain joins TRBV27 to TRBJ1-2; D is unresolved. There are 14 residues in the CDR3. Germline CDR1 and CDR2: MNHEY and SMNVEV (reference sequence). The CDR3 DNA reads as TGTGCCAGCAGTTACAAAAAAACTTGGGGTCTGTTCTCCTTC. Translating gives CASSYKKTWGLFSF.

The V and J genes are TRBV11-1 and TRBJ2-3; 10 positions agree with TRBD2. J lost 10 bases, V lost 5 bases, and 6 bases had no gene match. The CDR3 is 13 residues long. In germline, CDR1 is SGHAT, CDR2 FQDESV (reference sequence). CDR3 nucleotide sequence: TGTGCCAGCAGCCCCCCTCTAGCGGGAGCGCAGTATTTT. It is translated as CASSPPLAGAQYF.

This clone was seen a few times. The chain combines TRBV25-1 with TRBJ2-1; maybe TRBD1 (5 bases). Germline V gene sequence: CDR1 MGHDK, CDR2 SYGVNS. The CDR3 is 11 amino acids. V lost 2 bases and J lost 12, with 8 bases in between. The CDR3 sequence: CASSEGARQFF. In DNA, the CDR3 is TGTGCCAGCAGTGAAGGGGCGAGGCAGTTCTTC.

This chain links TRBV28 with TRBJ1-1, with 10 bases that match TRBD1. With V trimmed by 2 bases and J by 3 bases, 6 bases remained unmatched. The CDR3 loop spans 16 amino acids. The germline V gene has CDR1 MDHEN and CDR2 SYDVKM. The CDR3 DNA is TGTGCCAGCAGTTTAACCGACGGACAGGGGGACACTGAAGCTTTCTTT. Amino acids: CASSLTDGQGDTEAFF.

The CDR3 region is CASSQPWQTGSSYEQYF. The DNA for the CDR3 is TGCGCCAGCAGCCAACCTTGGCAGACAGGGAGCTCCTACGAGCAGTACTTC. The chain couples TRBV4-1 to TRBJ2-7; 7 bases line up with TRBD1. Trimming removed 2 bases from V and 0 bases from J; junction bases left unmatched: 10. Germline loops: CDR1 MGHRA, CDR2 YSYEKL. The CDR3 is 17 residues long.

The V call is TRBV7-6, the J call TRBJ2-7; weak D call: TRBD1 (6 bases). The CDR3 totals 13 residues. Germline CDR1 reads SGHVS; CDR2 reads FNYEAQ. Deletions cut 5 bases from V and 2 bases from J, with 10 bases between. CDR3 amino acids: CASSHRGTYEQYF. CDR3 DNA: TGTGCCAGCAGCCATAGGGGGACCTACGAGCAGTACTTC.

The chain employs TRBV18 and TRBJ1-3; TRBD1 is a possible D gene (5 bases). Trimming shortened V by 0 bases and J by 0 bases, and 15 bases separated the two germline ends. CDR1 KGHSH and CDR2 LQKENI come from the germline V gene. The CDR3 is 18 residues long. CDR3 residues: CASSPPRPGSSSGNTIYF. The DNA for the CDR3 is TGTGCCAGCTCACCACCGCGGCCAGGGTCGAGCTCTGGAAACACCATATATTTT.

This clone was seen a handful of times. Germline and junction disagree at one end, which may indicate a read error. V gene TRBV6-1 combines with J gene TRBJ2-5; TRBD1 agrees at 8 bases. The CDR3 runs to 14 residues. The germline CDR1 and CDR2 sequences are MNHNS and SASEGT. The CDR3, as DNA: TGTGCCAGCAGGGAAGACAGGGGACGGGAGACCCAGTACTTC. Its translation is CASREDRGRETQYF.

This chain uses TRBV10-2 with TRBJ2-7, with D perhaps TRBD2 (6 bases). Between the trimmed V and J ends, which lost 6 bases and 3 bases, there was a span of 15 bases. The CDR3 runs to 14 residues. Germline CDR1 and CDR2: WSHSY and SAAADI. The DNA for the CDR3 is TGCGCCAGCAGCATACCGGACTACCTCTACGAGCAGTACTTC. Translating it yields CASSIPDYLYEQYF.

This clone was counted only a few times. The V and J genes are TRBV11-2 and TRBJ2-3, with 8 bases lining up with TRBD2. CDR3 length equals 16 residues. With V trimmed by 1 base and J by 6 bases, 9 bases remained unmatched. Germline values: CDR1 SGHAT, CDR2 FQNNGV. This chain's CDR3 is CASSLGPPTSGDTQYF. CDR3 nucleotide sequence: TGTGCCAGCAGCTTAGGCCCCCCCACTAGCGGTGATACGCAGTATTTT.

The V call is TRBV9, the J call TRBJ2-7; no firm D call. The length of the CDR3 is 11 residues. Germline CDR1 SGDLS, CDR2 YYNGEE. CDR3 loop: CEGNSSYEQYF. In DNA, the CDR3 is TGTGAGGGTAACAGCTCCTACGAGCAGTACTTC.

The genes are TRBV10-3 and TRBJ2-3; 10 nucleotides align to TRBD2. The CDR3 is made up of 14 amino acids. CDR1 and CDR2 from the germline V gene are ENHRY and SYGVKD. J was trimmed by 6 bases and V by 8 bases; bases with no gene match: 8. The CDR3 DNA reads TGTGCCATCTCCACCGGACTAGCGGTGGATACGCAGTATTTT. It encodes CAISTGLAVDTQYF.

The genes are TRBV9 and TRBJ1-5; possibly TRBD1 for D (5 bases). The CDR3 totals 13 residues. Looked up from germline, CDR1 is SGDLS and CDR2 is YYNGEE. Trimming removed 3 bases at V and 5 bases at J, with 9 bases between. In DNA, the CDR3 is TGTGCCAGCAGCGCTCAGGGTGATCAGCCCCAGCATTTT. Its translation is CASSAQGDQPQHF.

The genes are TRBV27 and TRBJ1-2; 7 nucleotides agree with TRBD1. CDR1 and CDR2 from the germline V gene are MNHEY and SMNVEV (reference sequence). The CDR3 consists of 16 residues. V was clipped by 6 bases and J by 4 bases; unmatched bases: 14. The CDR3 DNA is TGTGCCAGCAGGACCTACTTAGGGGGACAGATCTATGGCTACACCTTC. Protein: CASRTYLGGQIYGYTF.

The chain has TRBV6-6 and TRBJ1-6; TRBD1 might be the D (6 bases). The germline gives CDR1 MNHNY, CDR2 SVGAGI (reference sequence). Between the trimmed V and J ends, which lost 7 bases and 0 bases, there was a span of 10 bases. The CDR3 length is 15 residues. The CDR3 DNA follows: TGTGCCAGCACGCGAGGGGGCTCCTATAATTCACCCCTCCACTTT. This gives the protein CASTRGGSYNSPLHF.

The chain carries TRBV6-6 and TRBJ2-5; D ambiguous. CDR3 length equals 14 residues. Germline V gives CDR1 MNHNY, CDR2 SVGAGI (reference sequence). V lost 2 bases to trimming and J lost 0 bases, with 7 bases between them. The CDR3 loop is CASSYGSYQETQYF. In DNA, the CDR3 is TGTGCCAGCAGTTACGGGTCTTACCAAGAGACCCAGTACTTC.

About this clone itself: Other DNA sequences of this sample code for an identical CDR3. The rearrangement joins TRBV30 to TRBJ2-7, with D perhaps matching TRBD2 (5 bases). In germline, CDR1 is GTSNPN, CDR2 SVGIG (reference sequence). Trimming took off 2 bases at V and 3 bases at J, with 14 bases between the two ends. This CDR3 comprises 14 residues. The CDR3 DNA sequence: TGTGCCTGGAGTCGGACCTACGGGATCTACGAGCAGTACTTC. Translating it yields CAWSRTYGIYEQYF.

The rearrangement uses TRBV18 and TRBJ2-7, with TRBD1 as a possible D gene (6 bases). The CDR3 sequence is 15 residues long. Germline CDR1 is KGHSH and CDR2 is LQKENI. Deletions cut 6 bases from V and 0 bases from J, with 15 bases between. This chain's CDR3 is CASSDRDISSYEQYF. The CDR3 nucleotides are TGTGCCAGCTCGGACCGGGACATAAGCTCCTACGAGCAGTACTTC.

The chain uses TRBV15 and TRBJ1-5; D gene uncertain. Germline-derived CDR1 and CDR2 are LNHNV and YYDKDF (reference sequence). V gave up 6 bases and J gave up 0 bases, with 24 bases separating them. The CDR3 consists of 19 residues. Here the CDR3 reads CATRVDRPIKNYSNQPQHF. The DNA for the CDR3 is TGTGCCACCAGGGTGGACCGACCGATTAAAAATTATAGCAATCAGCCCCAGCATTTT.